These 7 T cell receptor beta chains originate from one sample sequenced in a study of cytomegalovirus exposure and HLA in healthy donors. PCR involved 60 Vbeta and 13 Jbeta primers. Generated by immunoSEQ multiplex PCR, the TCRdb table keeps only in-frame clones and is missing some. The table lists about 180,000 clones, roughly 78% of them singletons, with 13% in the top ten. The sample consisted of PBMCs. The receptors come from a woman aged 45-65 years in good health and CMV-seropositive.

V usage is TRBV5-1 and J usage is TRBJ1-2; 8 nucleotides line up with TRBD1. This CDR3 has 14 residues. CDR1 is SGHRS, CDR2 YFSETQ, per germline. Trimming removed 4 bases from V and 4 bases from J; junction bases left unmatched: 6. CDR3 protein: CASSASGGGYGYTF. CDR3 DNA: TGCGCCAGCAGCGCCTCAGGGGGCGGCTATGGCTACACCTTC.

With regard to this clone: Other DNA sequences from this sample encode an identical CDR3 as well. The chain uses TRBV11-2 and TRBJ2-7, with D perhaps matching TRBD2 (5 bases). V was trimmed by 0 bases and J by 0 bases, leaving 9 bases between them. The CDR3 runs to 15 residues. Germline CDR1 is SGHAT and CDR2 is FQNNGV. CDR3 DNA: TGTGCCAGCAGCTTAGAGAGGGAGAGCTCCTACGAGCAGTACTTC. It translates to CASSLERESSYEQYF.

The chain uses TRBV29-1 and TRBJ1-5; 9 bases match TRBD1. In germline, CDR1 is SQVTM, CDR2 ANQGSEA. The CDR3 is 15 residues long. V was pared by 4 bases and J by 7 bases, with 11 bases of the junction left unmatched. For the CDR3, the DNA is TGCAGCGTTGCCCTCGGTGGACAGGGGAAACAGCCCCAGCATTTT. It translates to CSVALGGQGKQPQHF. The complete variable domain, with remaining parts taken from reference TRBV29-1 and TRBJ1-5, reads SAVISQKPSRDICQRGTSLTIQCQVDSQVTMMFWYRQQPGQSLTLIATANQGSEATYESGFVIDKFPISRPNLTFSTLTVSNMSPEDSSIYLCSVALGGQGKQPQHFGDGTRLSIL.

The J gene is TRBJ2-5, the V gene TRBV2; tentatively, D is TRBD2 (7 bases). The ends were cut back, 4 bases at V and 4 bases at J, with 19 bases in the middle. Germline V gives CDR1 SNHLY, CDR2 FYNNEI. The CDR3 loop spans 16 amino acids. The CDR3 is CASSAITRGASETQYF. DNA of the CDR3: TGTGCCAGCAGTGCCATAACTCGGGGGGCATCAGAGACCCAGTACTTC.

This clone occurred once. V usage is TRBV2 and J usage is TRBJ2-5; 9 bases are a match to TRBD2. Germline lookup yields CDR1 SNHLY and CDR2 FYNNEI. After removal of 7 bases from V and 2 bases from J, the junction contained 11 bases not matched to a gene. CDR3 length: 16 amino acids. The CDR3 nucleotides read TGTGCCAGCACGACTCTTAGCGGGAGACGGCAAGAGACCCAGTACTTC. It specifies CASTTLSGRRQETQYF.

The gene calls are TRBV7-8 and TRBJ1-5; no reliable D call. Trimming removed 6 bases at V and 0 bases at J, with 6 bases between. The CDR3 is 13 amino acids. Germline CDR1 and CDR2: SGHVS and FQNEAQ. CDR3 region: CASSPNSNQPQHF. CDR3 nucleotide sequence: TGTGCCAGCAGTCCCAATAGCAATCAGCCCCAGCATTTT. The whole variable domain, remainder taken from reference TRBV7-8 and TRBJ1-5, is GAGVSQSPRYKVAKRGQDVALRCDPISGHVSLFWYQQALGQGPEFLTYFQNEAQLDKSGLPSDRFFAERPEGSVSTLKIQRTQQEDSAVYLCASSPNSNQPQHFGDGTRLSIL.

The chain has TRBV6-5 and TRBJ1-1; no definite D call. The CDR3 runs 14 residues. Germline lookup yields CDR1 MNHEY and CDR2 SVGAGI. V lost 3 bases and J lost 1, with 9 bases in between. As DNA, the CDR3 is TGTGCCAGCAGTTATAATAGTAGGAACACTGAAGCTTTCTTT. It yields the protein CASSYNSRNTEAFF.